The present entry profiles one TCR beta chain with its context. The identical CDR3 is also encoded by other nucleotide sequences in the sample. Sequencing used immunoSEQ multiplex PCR; TCRdb keeps in-frame clones, though not all of them. The sample carries approximately 40,000 clones, 88% recorded once. The data were taken from a study of blood T cell repertoires in COVID-19. As for the study in general: The United States, Italy and Spain were the sources of the acute and convalescent COVID-19 samples.

The receptor was derived from a woman in her 70s with acute or convalescent COVID-19. The sample consisted of peripheral blood.

For the CDR3, the DNA is TGTGCCAGCAGCCCCGGGGGGAATGAGCAGTTCTTC. Translation: CASSPGGNEQFF. The chain joins TRBV7-9 to TRBJ2-1; TRBD2 matches 7 bases. This CDR3 contains 12 residues. V trimming: 5 bases; J trimming: 7 bases; junction bases outside the gene matches: 2. Germline V gene sequence: CDR1 SEHNR, CDR2 FQNEAQ (reference sequence). The variable domain in full, completed from reference TRBV7-9 and TRBJ2-1, reads DTGVSQNPRHKITKRGQNVTFRCDPISEHNRLYWYRQTLGQGPEFLTYFQNEAQLEKSRLLSDRFSAERPKGSFSTLEIQRTEQGDSAMYLCASSPGGNEQFFGPGTRLTVL.